Presented here are 9 T cell receptor beta chains from one specimen sequenced in a study of patients and donors after allogeneic stem cell transplantation. Using its own MiXCR run on the RT-PCR reads, TCRdb lists one record per CDR3 protein. The sample holds over 350,000 distinct CDR3 sequences, 16% seen once. Sequenced input: blood, either unsorted or a sorted T cell fraction (not recorded which). Receptors were obtained from a human donor who was either an allogeneic HSCT recipient or a stem cell or donor lymphocyte infusion donor (not recorded which). It is not recorded whose cells these are; they may come from a transplant donor.

The CDR3: CASSRTGGSYEQYF. The CDR3 DNA follows: TGTGCCAGCAGTCGGACAGGGGGCTCCTACGAGCAGTACTTC. The rearrangement uses TRBV27 and TRBJ2-7, with 10 bases aligning to TRBD1. Trimming took 5 bases from V and 0 from J; bases not matched to a gene: 1. The CDR3 runs to 14 residues. Germline V gives CDR1 MNHEY, CDR2 SMNVEV (reference sequence).

This clonotype was observed a handful of times. V gene TRBV12-3 or TRBV12-4 combines with J gene TRBJ2-7; TRBD2 matches 12 bases. The V segment lost 1 base and the J segment 3 bases; nucleotides outside the gene matches: 7. This CDR3 is 17 amino acids long. The CDR3 sequence is CASSLGAGLAGNYEQYF. The CDR3 DNA reads TGTGCCAGCAGTTTAGGGGCCGGACTAGCGGGGAACTACGAGCAGTACTTC.

The chain has TRBV5-1 and TRBJ2-5; 9 nucleotides align to TRBD1. Germline CDR1 SGHRS, CDR2 YFSETQ. The J segment lost 3 bases and the V segment lost 4 bases, leaving 7 bases of the junction unmatched. This CDR3 contains 15 residues. The chain's CDR3 is CASSTTGTGKETQYF. The CDR3 DNA follows: TGCGCCAGCAGCACTACCGGGACAGGGAAAGAGACCCAGTACTTC.

The rearrangement uses TRBV20-1 and TRBJ2-3; 15 nucleotides agree with TRBD2. This CDR3 contains 16 residues. Germline CDR1 and CDR2: DFQATT and SNEGSKA (reference sequence). Unmatched junction bases numbered 3, after V lost 1 base and J lost 4 bases. The CDR3 coding sequence is TGCAGTGCTAGAGGGACTAGCGGGGGGGATCCAGATACGCAGTATTTT. Its protein product is CSARGTSGGDPDTQYF.

The V gene is TRBV20-1, the J gene TRBJ2-7; maybe TRBD2 (6 bases). The V end was cut by 4 bases, the J end by 3 bases, with 16 bases between. Germline CDR1 DFQATT, CDR2 SNEGSKA (reference sequence). This CDR3 comprises 14 residues. The CDR3 region has the DNA TGCAGTGCTATACAACAGCTCGGGGGCTACGAGCAGTACTTC. It specifies CSAIQQLGGYEQYF.

The CDR3: CASSQDKKDEQFF. In DNA, the CDR3 is TGTGCCAGCAGCCAAGACAAAAAAGATGAGCAGTTCTTC. The chain is built from TRBV3-1 and TRBJ2-1, with unresolved D. Germline V gene data show CDR1 as LGHDT and CDR2 as YNNKEL (reference sequence). Trimming shortened V by 0 bases and J by 8 bases, and 8 bases separated the two germline ends. This CDR3 region has 13 residues.

V gene TRBV11-3 combines with J gene TRBJ2-1, with D perhaps TRBD2 (5 bases). Trimming shortened V by 4 bases and J by 2 bases, and 12 bases separated the two germline ends. The CDR3 extends over 15 amino acids. Germline CDR1 is SGHNT and CDR2 is YENEEA. The CDR3 loop is CASSSRLAPYNEQFF. In DNA, the CDR3 is TGTGCCAGCAGCTCCCGATTAGCGCCCTACAATGAGCAGTTCTTC. Complete variable domain (other parts from reference TRBV11-3 and TRBJ2-1): EAGVVQSPRYKIIEKKQPVAFWCNPISGHNTLYWYLQNLGQGPELLIRYENEEAVDDSQLPKDRFSAERLKGVDSTLKIQPAELGDSAVYLCASSSRLAPYNEQFFGPGTRLTVL.

This clonotype has ten or more counts. The rearrangement links TRBV4-2 to TRBJ2-7; 7 nucleotides align to TRBD2. Germline CDR1 LGHNA, CDR2 YNFKEQ. V lost 1 base and J lost 0; bases outside the gene matches: 6. This CDR3 spans 16 amino acids. The CDR3 sequence is CASSQGTGGGSYEQYF. The CDR3 DNA follows: TGTGCCAGCAGCCAAGGGACTGGCGGGGGCTCCTACGAGCAGTACTTC.

This clonotype was detected ten times or more. The chain has TRBV10-3 and TRBJ2-2, with no clear D. The CDR3 is made up of 15 amino acids. From germline, CDR1 is ENHRY and CDR2 SYGVKD. Trimming shortened V by 6 bases and J by 5 bases, and 16 bases separated the two germline ends. CDR3 sequence reads: CAISQPVAGTGELFF. CDR3 bases: TGTGCCATCAGCCAACCGGTCGCCGGAACCGGGGAGCTGTTTTTT.